This TCR beta chain originates from a study of long-term antiretroviral therapy in people with HIV. Study-wide context: Collection of the earliest samples took place about a decade ahead of the 2015 immediate-ART recommendation. General study results and limits: Missing from the dataset were any data on ART adherence, viral resistance or therapy changes. Older ART regimens may have been in use when blood was drawn between the mid-2000s and the late 2010s.

Concerning this clone: The antigen remains undetermined.

Survey level was the resolution at which the v3.0 immunoSEQ assay ran. The data were produced by immunoSEQ multiplex PCR, yet TCRdb's version contains in-frame clones alone and is incomplete. The sample contains 25,000 to 35,000 clones, 87% of which appear only once. The CDR3 is 14 residues long. With 6 bases clipped from V and 3 bases from J, the junction kept 8 bases outside the gene matches. Germline V gene data show CDR1 as SGHVS and CDR2 as FNYEAQ. Among participants with HIV, every one received treatment in the United States. This receptor was obtained from a man in his forties or fifties with HIV. V gene TRBV7-6 combines with J gene TRBJ2-7, with 7 nucleotides matching TRBD1. The sample in question was unsorted PBMCs, obtained 2 years after starting antiretroviral therapy. The CDR3 reads CASRRTGQSYEQYF. The CDR3 DNA sequence: TGTGCCAGCAGACGCACGGGACAGAGCTACGAGCAGTACTTC.